A selection of T cell receptor beta chains follows, all from one sample in a study of blood T cell repertoires in COVID-19. Produced via immunoSEQ multiplex PCR; TCRdb's table is partial and in-frame only. This table holds around 160,000 clones, approximately 80% found once. Sequenced sample: peripheral blood. These TCRs come from a middle-aged woman with active or convalescent COVID-19. Both conserved end residues are part of each CDR3.

>TRBV11-2|TRBJ1-1
CASSARGGTGIAEAFF
>TRBV5-1|TRBJ2-1
CASSPGQPSYNEQFF
>TRBV5-1|TRBJ1-1
CASSRDRGGGNTEAFF
>TRBV28|TRBJ1-2
CASRQQGVNYGYTF
>TRBV27|TRBJ1-5
CASSSLPVLIPFTQPQHF
>TRBV18|TRBJ1-3
CASSPTTGGSGNTIYF
>TRBV7-6|TRBJ1-2
CASSSRAGGYTF
>TRBV2|TRBJ1-1
CASSVDRGDTEAFF
>TRBV19|TRBJ1-5
CASSQREGNQPQHF
>TRBV5-5|TRBJ1-3
CASSLGQRGNTIYF
>TRBV19|TRBJ1-2
CASSIGTGAGYTF
>TRBV28|TRBJ1-2
CASSLWDRVLSSGYTF
>TRBV28|TRBJ2-1
CASSTGTVGYNEQFF
>TRBV6-2/TRBV6-3|TRBJ1-1
CASSWSGGDTEAFF
>TRBV19|TRBJ2-1
CASSYRGNEQFF
>TRBV7-2|TRBJ1-3
CASSDVLGQGGNTIYF
>TRBV4-3|TRBJ1-2
CASSQDSPVSNYGYTF
>TRBV4-1|TRBJ1-1
CASSQGKTGWNTEAFF
>TRBV11-2|TRBJ1-1
CASSLRGGATEAFF
>TRBV18|TRBJ2-6
CASSPSGGLGGANVLTF
>TRBV11-3|TRBJ2-1
CASSLEQGYSYNEQFF
>TRBV19|TRBJ2-3
CASSLQGDTQYF
>TRBV5-6|TRBJ1-2
CASGPGGGYGYTF
>TRBV10-1|TRBJ1-2
CASSERTGGYGYTF
>TRBV29-1|TRBJ1-5
CSAATGDSNQPQHF
>TRBV5-1|TRBJ2-3
CASSRVAPDTQYF
>TRBV18|TRBJ2-6
CASSSSAGSSGANVLTF
>TRBV11-2|TRBJ1-5
CASSRDRLGQPQHF
>TRBV23-1|TRBJ2-1
CASSQSPGQYNEQFF
>TRBV7-9|TRBJ2-7
CASSARTSGYEQYF
>TRBV6-5|TRBJ2-7
CASTPVGQGYEQYF
>TRBV7-2|TRBJ2-7
CASSPGGSYEQYF
>TRBV28|TRBJ2-7
CASRKRGSRYEQYF
>TRBV7-9|TRBJ2-7
CASSGQRNSYEQYF
>TRBV28|TRBJ1-2
CASSSRTGAPSEYGYTF
>TRBV24-1|TRBJ1-5
CATSDSRGDQPQHF
>TRBV6-5|TRBJ2-7
CASNGAADRGHEQYF
>TRBV7-9|TRBJ1-4
CASSRAGGPEKLFF
>TRBV5-1|TRBJ2-1
CASSRSGLVSNEQFF
>TRBV5-1|TRBJ2-1
CASSLPDRSLRSEQFF
>TRBV7-2|TRBJ1-1
CASSFTGTEAFF
>TRBV10-3|TRBJ1-4
CAIAAGGQLNEKLFF
>TRBV2|TRBJ2-7
CASKDGPGAAYEQYF
>TRBV24-1|TRBJ2-3
CATSDLNRQGPLTDTQYF
>TRBV27|TRBJ1-6
CASSSPKGGANSPLHF
>TRBV5-5|TRBJ1-5
CASSFRLAGGIQPQHF
>TRBV7-9|TRBJ2-3
CASSPRVTDTQYF
>TRBV3-1/TRBV3-2|TRBJ2-5
CASSQATGRETQYF